The 21 T cell receptor beta chains presented below share a single source sample, sequenced in a study of T cell responses to AZD1222 COVID-19 vaccine. The data were produced by immunoSEQ multiplex PCR, yet TCRdb's version contains in-frame clones alone and is incomplete. The sample includes about 88,000 clones, approximately 88% seen only once; the top ten take around 2%. The sequences come from peripheral blood, collected on day 0 of AZD1222 vaccination. Receptors were obtained from an adult in good health.

The chain joins TRBV5-4 to TRBJ2-6, with D unresolved. Deletions cut 5 bases from V and 2 bases from J, with 8 bases between. Germline V gene sequence: CDR1 SGHNT, CDR2 YYREEE (reference sequence). The CDR3 has 14 residues. CDR3 bases: TGTGCCAGCAGTCCGGGTCCTGGGGCCAACGTCCTGACTTTC. This encodes CASSPGPGANVLTF.

The V gene is TRBV21-1, the J gene TRBJ2-3; the DNA was not compared with TRBD2, the D call given in the table. TRBV21-1 constitutes a pseudogene. The CDR3 is made up of 13 amino acids. The CDR3, as DNA: TGTGCCAGCAGCAAAGACCAAGCGCATACGCAGTATTTT. Translation: CASSKDQAHTQYF.

The chain employs TRBV12-5 and TRBJ2-7; weak D call: TRBD1 (6 bases). The CDR3 is 13 amino acids. The V end lost 1 base, the J end lost 2 bases, and 6 bases lay between the germline ends. Germline lookup yields CDR1 LGHNT and CDR2 FRNRAP. CDR3 coding DNA: TGTGCTAGTGGTTTGGACAGGGCCTACGAGCAGTACTTC. Translating it yields CASGLDRAYEQYF.

The J gene is TRBJ2-2, the V gene TRBV5-1; tentative D call: TRBD1 (6 bases). Trimming pared 1 base from V and 6 bases from J, leaving 13 bases between. CDR3 length: 15 residues. CDR1 is SGHRS, CDR2 YFSETQ, per germline. The CDR3 DNA reads as TGCGCCAGCAGCTTGTTCGGGACATCGTCCGGGGAGCTGTTTTTT. It translates to CASSLFGTSSGELFF.

The chain combines TRBV11-3 with TRBJ2-3; the match to TRBD2 covers 7 bases. Trimming took 2 bases from V and 4 from J; bases not matched to a gene: 3. From germline, CDR1 is SGHNT and CDR2 YENEEA. The CDR3 length is 14 residues. CDR3 nucleotides: TGTGCCAGCAGCTTAACGGCGGGAGCAGATACGCAGTATTTT. This encodes CASSLTAGADTQYF.

This chain links TRBV19 with TRBJ1-5; no definite D call. Between the trimmed V and J ends, which lost 6 bases and 2 bases, there was a span of 14 bases. The CDR3 totals 15 residues. Germline V gene lookup returns CDR1 LNHDA and CDR2 SQIVND (reference sequence). Here the CDR3 reads CASRDSLAGNQPQHF. CDR3 nucleotides: TGTGCCAGTAGAGACTCCCTGGCAGGCAATCAGCCCCAGCATTTT.

This rearrangement joins TRBV12-3 or TRBV12-4 to TRBJ1-1; possibly TRBD1 for D (6 bases). The CDR3 is 13 amino acids. Trimming cost V 3 bases and J 4 bases, with 9 bases left between them. The CDR3 DNA follows: TGTGCCAGCAGTTTTGGAGGGGGCACTGAAGCTTTCTTT. It encodes CASSFGGGTEAFF.

This chain connects TRBV18 to TRBJ2-2; possibly TRBD1 for D (5 bases). In germline, CDR1 is KGHSH, CDR2 LQKENI. The CDR3 sequence is 16 residues long. The V end lost 2 bases, the J end lost 1 base, and 11 bases lay between the germline ends. CDR3 sequence (DNA): TGTGCCAGCTCACCAAGGCTTACAGGGAACACCGGGGAGCTGTTTTTT. Encoded protein: CASSPRLTGNTGELFF.

The count of this clone is one. V and J are TRBV3-1 (or the pseudogene TRBV3-2) and TRBJ1-3; 7 bases line up with TRBD1. The V segment lost 3 bases and the J segment 4 bases; nucleotides outside the gene matches: 15. This CDR3 contains 18 residues. From germline, CDR1 is LGHDT and CDR2 YNNKEL (reference sequence). In DNA form, the CDR3 reads TGTGCCAGCAGCCATCCCACCCTACGGAGGGACAGAGGAAACACCATATATTTT. This encodes CASSHPTLRRDRGNTIYF.

There are a few counts of this clone. The chain couples TRBV2 to TRBJ1-5; D gene uncertain. V lost 1 base, J lost 6 bases, and 10 bases lay in between. The germline V gene encodes CDR1 SNHLY and CDR2 FYNNEI. CDR3 length: 14 residues. CDR3: CASSEGEESQPQHF. The CDR3 nucleotides read TGTGCCAGCAGTGAAGGAGAGGAGAGTCAGCCCCAGCATTTT.

The chain couples TRBV6-5 to TRBJ1-2; weak D call: TRBD1 (6 bases). V shed 6 bases and J shed 3 bases, with 14 bases lying between them. Germline V CDR1 and CDR2: MNHEY, SVGAGI. This CDR3 is 14 amino acids long. The CDR3 sequence: CASSLTGIDYGYTF. CDR3 DNA: TGTGCCAGCAGCCTAACAGGGATTGACTATGGCTACACCTTC.

This rearrangement joins TRBV7-9 to TRBJ1-6, with 8 bases fitting TRBD1. The germline CDR1 and CDR2 sequences are SEHNR and FQNEAQ (reference sequence). This CDR3 has 15 residues. V was clipped by 0 bases and J by 7 bases; unmatched bases: 2. CDR3 amino acids: CASSLATGGNSPLHF. The DNA for the CDR3 is TGTGCCAGCAGCTTAGCTACAGGGGGGAATTCACCCCTCCACTTT.

The chain uses TRBV5-6 and TRBJ1-1; possible D gene TRBD1, 5 bases. Trimming cost V 1 base and J 1 base, with 14 bases left between them. The germline gives CDR1 SGHDT, CDR2 YYEEEE. This CDR3 has 16 amino acids. CDR3 sequence: CASSLWFRGKNTEAFF. The CDR3 region has the DNA TGTGCCAGCAGCTTGTGGTTTCGGGGGAAGAACACTGAAGCTTTCTTT. Full variable domain (remainder filled in from reference TRBV5-6 and TRBJ1-1): DAGVTQSPTHLIKTRGQQVTLRCSPKSGHDTVSWYQQALGQGPQFIFQYYEEEERQRGNFPDRFSGHQFPNYSSELNVNALLLGDSALYLCASSLWFRGKNTEAFFGQGTRLTVV.

The V call is TRBV19, the J call TRBJ1-2; D gene uncertain. Germline V gives CDR1 LNHDA, CDR2 SQIVND (reference sequence). This CDR3 has 18 residues. Trimming removed 3 bases from V and 2 bases from J, with 22 bases in between. The CDR3 region has the DNA TGTGCCAGTAGTATGATTCACCCGGCGGGCGCCACGAACTATGGCTACACCTTC. Protein product: CASSMIHPAGATNYGYTF. The variable domain in full, completed from reference TRBV19 and TRBJ1-2, reads DGGITQSPKYLFRKEGQNVTLSCEQNLNHDAMYWYRQDPGQGLRLIYYSQIVNDFQKGDIAEGYSVSREKKESFPLTVTSAQKNPTAFYLCASSMIHPAGATNYGYTFGSGTRLTVV.

The chain combines TRBV2 with TRBJ2-7; 9 positions match TRBD2. With 7 bases clipped from V and 3 bases from J, the junction kept 16 bases outside the gene matches. The germline CDR1 and CDR2 sequences are SNHLY and FYNNEI. The CDR3 has 17 amino acids. For the CDR3, the DNA is TGTGCCAGCAACCTAGAGGCGGGGGGGCCCCTAGACTACGAGCAGTACTTC. This gives the protein CASNLEAGGPLDYEQYF.

In this sample, this clone turned up a few times. The genes are TRBV5-4 and TRBJ1-2, with D maybe TRBD1 (6 bases). V was cut by 2 bases and J by 3 bases, with 14 bases left in between. This CDR3 comprises 15 residues. Germline V lookup: CDR1 SGHNT, CDR2 YYREEE (reference sequence). The CDR3 DNA reads as TGTGCCAGCAGCTTCTGGGGGCAGGTGGACTATGGCTACACCTTC. It encodes CASSFWGQVDYGYTF.

V usage is TRBV30 and J usage is TRBJ2-7, with 10 positions matching TRBD1. Germline CDR1 is GTSNPN and CDR2 is SVGIG (reference sequence). The CDR3 has 15 residues. V shed 3 bases, J shed 5 bases, and the junction held 10 bases outside the gene matches. The CDR3 is CAWRGPGQGSHEQYF. The CDR3 DNA reads TGTGCCTGGAGGGGACCGGGACAGGGGTCCCACGAGCAGTACTTC.

The chain joins TRBV15 to TRBJ1-3; D is uncertain. The length of the CDR3 is 13 residues. V dropped 7 bases and J dropped 4 bases, with 11 bases sitting between them. Germline-derived CDR1 and CDR2 are LNHNV and YYDKDF (reference sequence). The CDR3 DNA sequence: TGTGCCACCAAGAGTGGCCAAGGAAACACCATATATTTT. This gives the protein CATKSGQGNTIYF.

This chain links TRBV15 with TRBJ2-5, with D perhaps matching TRBD1 (5 bases). The CDR3 consists of 13 residues. Germline CDR1 reads LNHNV; CDR2 reads YYDKDF (reference sequence). With 6 bases removed from V and 1 base from J, the gap between germline ends came to 9 bases. Written as DNA, the CDR3 is TGTGCCACCAGAGGACAAGTCCAAGAGACCCAGTACTTC. This encodes CATRGQVQETQYF. Full variable domain (remainder filled in from reference TRBV15 and TRBJ2-5): DAMVIQNPRYQVTQFGKPVTLSCSQTLNHNVMYWYQQKSSQAPKLLFHYYDKDFNNEADTPDNFQSRRPNTSFCFLDIRSPGLGDTAMYLCATRGQVQETQYFGPGTRLLVL.

For this clone: Mismatch with germline at one junction end may stem from a read error. The J gene is TRBJ2-7, the V gene TRBV7-2; perhaps D is TRBD1 or TRBD2 (5 bases each). Germline V gene data show CDR1 as SGHTA and CDR2 as FQGNSA. The CDR3 contains 14 residues. The CDR3 is CASSPGTAPDERYF. The CDR3 nucleotides read TGTGCCAGCAGCCCCGGGACGGCCCCAGACGAGCGGTACTTC.

The rearrangement joins TRBV19 to TRBJ1-2, with 9 bases that match TRBD1. V shed 0 bases and J 8 bases; nucleotides not matched to a gene: 10. Germline assignment: CDR1 LNHDA and CDR2 SQIVND (reference sequence). The CDR3 is 16 residues long. The CDR3 reads CASSIDAGTGTRGYTF. The CDR3 DNA is TGTGCCAGTAGTATAGATGCCGGGACAGGGACCCGCGGCTACACCTTC.